This TCR beta chain was sequenced during a study of cytomegalovirus exposure and HLA in healthy donors. About the study: As an earlier analysis found, roughly 180 million T cells yielded about 100 million unique TCR beta sequences. Study-level results: Researchers had no immune exposure information except CMV serostatus available.

Amplification used 60 Vbeta primers and 13 Jbeta primers. TCRdb's table, derived via immunoSEQ multiplex PCR, lists solely in-frame clones and lacks some. The data contain 150,000 to 180,000 clones, roughly 77% of them seen just once; the ten biggest clones take up 6% to 8.5%. About this clone itself: Its target is not known.

Although they were nominally healthy when sampled, donors likely had unrecorded immune exposures. CDR3 size: 13 residues. The J segment lost 8 bases and the V segment lost 11 bases, leaving 11 bases of the junction unmatched. Germline V lookup: CDR1 MNHEY, CDR2 SVGAGI. The sample consisted of PBMCs. This chain links TRBV6-5 with TRBJ2-1; TRBD2 aligns across 8 bases. The TCR sequence derives from a man aged 30 to 39 in good health and CMV-seropositive. In DNA, the CDR3 is TGTGCCGTCCGGGGGGGACCTTGGGATGAGCAGTTCTTC. Protein: CAVRGGPWDEQFF.